The next 29 T cell receptor beta chains were all read from a single sample in a study of metastatic and nonmetastatic thyroid tumors. Thyroid surgery had not been preceded by any treatment in any patient. TCRdb re-clonotyped the PCR reads via MiXCR. The sample includes about 38,000 clones, approximately 26% of them seen just once. The sample comprised blood. The receptors were gathered from a female donor with papillary thyroid cancer or a benign thyroid nodule (not recorded which). Some clones in this sample may be carry-over from other donors' samples.

At least ten counts were recorded for this clone. The V gene is TRBV28, the J gene TRBJ2-1; perhaps TRBD1 as D (6 bases). This CDR3 is built from 15 residues. The germline gives CDR1 MDHEN, CDR2 SYDVKM. V lost 5 bases and J 5 bases, leaving 16 bases between the germline ends. Here the CDR3 DNA reads TGTGCCAGCAGTGCCCAGGGGATATACGACAATGAGCAGTTCTTC. It specifies CASSAQGIYDNEQFF.

The rearrangement joins TRBV18 to TRBJ1-2; D is perhaps TRBD1 (6 bases). V was shortened by 3 bases and J by 3 bases, with 11 bases between the two germline ends. CDR1 and CDR2 (germline): KGHSH, LQKENI. This CDR3 has 14 residues. CDR3 sequence (DNA): TGTGCCAGCTCACCCGGGACACTCTACTATGGCTACACCTTC. It encodes CASSPGTLYYGYTF.

This rearrangement joins TRBV5-4 to TRBJ2-3; D uncertain. Germline V lookup: CDR1 SGHNT, CDR2 YYREEE (reference sequence). V was shortened by 4 bases and J by 1 base, with 7 bases between the two germline ends. This CDR3 is built from 13 residues. The CDR3, as DNA: TGTGCCAGCAGCCCTCAGGGCACAGATACGCAGTATTTT. This gives the protein CASSPQGTDTQYF.

As regards this clone: A much larger clonotype is one base distant, so this may be a read error. V gene TRBV18 combines with J gene TRBJ2-5; D is perhaps TRBD1 (6 bases). Germline V lookup: CDR1 KGHSH, CDR2 LQKENI. Trimming removed 1 base from V and 5 bases from J, with 11 bases in between. The CDR3 contains 14 residues. CDR3 amino acids: CASSPLSRGETQYF. The CDR3 nucleotides are TGTGCCAGCTCACCACTATCTAGGGGGGAGACCCAGTACTTC.

This clone was observed at least ten times. One end of the junction varies from germline; a read error may be responsible. CDR3 in DNA: TGTGCCAGCAGCGAGAGGACTAGCGGGAGGGCTTTTCTCTTC. Encoded protein: CASSERTSGRAFLF. This chain joins TRBV2 and TRBJ2-1; 15 positions agree with TRBD2. Germline V gene lookup returns CDR1 SNHLY and CDR2 FYNNEI. The CDR3 totals 14 residues.

The chain has TRBV5-1 and TRBJ2-7, with a tentative D call TRBD2 (5 bases). Trimming stripped 0 bases from V and 5 bases from J, with 9 bases between. The germline CDR1 and CDR2 sequences are SGHRS and YFSETQ. CDR3 size: 13 residues. CDR3 nucleotides: TGCGCCAGCAGCTTGGTCCGAGGGAACGAGCAGTACTTC. Protein: CASSLVRGNEQYF.

This clone was counted many times. This may stem from a read error, because a much larger clone lies one nucleotide away. V usage is TRBV20-1 and J usage is TRBJ1-1; TRBD1 might be the D (5 bases). The CDR3 has 14 amino acids. Germline loops: CDR1 DFQATT, CDR2 SNEGSKA (reference sequence). V was pared by 3 bases and J by 9 bases, with 20 bases between. CDR3: CSARRESSGTKAFF. Here the CDR3 DNA reads TGCAGTGCTAGGAGAGAATCTAGTGGGACTAAAGCTTTCTTT.

There are many counts of this clone. The chain recombines TRBV3-2 with TRBJ2-7; the D segment call TRBD1 is taken from the table without a DNA check. TRBV3-2 corresponds to a pseudogene. The CDR3 runs to 19 residues. The chain's CDR3 is CASSQVSPSTRVYPYEQYF. The CDR3 bases are TGTGCCAGCAGCCAAGTTTCCCCTTCGACCAGGGTATATCCCTACGAGCAGTACTTC.

This clone was counted between two and nine times. Just one base apart from a much larger clone, this may be a read error. Within the sample, other DNA sequences also encode this same CDR3. The chain uses TRBV25-1 and TRBJ1-4; D perhaps matches TRBD1 (6 bases). Per the germline V gene, CDR1 is MGHDK and CDR2 is SYGVNS. The CDR3 loop spans 15 amino acids. V lost 3 bases and J 8 bases, leaving 16 bases between the germline ends. CDR3 DNA: TGTGCCAGCAGTGAGGCGACTACGGGACAAGAAAAACTGTTTTTT. Its protein product is CASSEATTGQEKLFF.

This clone was detected only a few times. The rearrangement uses TRBV28 and TRBJ2-5; 10 bases map to TRBD2. CDR3 length equals 15 residues. V shed 2 bases, J shed 1 base, and the junction held 1 base outside the gene matches. From germline, CDR1 is MDHEN and CDR2 SYDVKM. CDR3 coding DNA: TGTGCCAGCAGTTTAGCTAGCGGGAGCCAAGAGACCCAGTACTTC. Translating it yields CASSLASGSQETQYF. Full variable domain (missing parts from reference TRBV28 and TRBJ2-5): DVKVTQSSRYLVKRTGEKVFLECVQDMDHENMFWYRQDPGLGLRLIYFSYDVKMKEKGDIPEGYSVSREKKERFSLILESASTNQTSMYLCASSLASGSQETQYFGPGTRLLVL.

In this sample, this clone turned up many times. V and J are TRBV14 and TRBJ2-1; D remains unclear. The germline V gene encodes CDR1 SGHDN and CDR2 FVKESK. The CDR3 is 14 residues long. Trimming removed 1 base from V and 4 bases from J, with 8 bases in between. The CDR3 DNA follows: TGTGCCAGCAGCCAAGGTGGGTCGTACAATGAGCAGTTCTTC. Translated, it gives CASSQGGSYNEQFF.

The gene calls are TRBV20-1 and TRBJ2-1; D ambiguous. Trimming took off 5 bases at V and 0 bases at J, with 14 bases between the two ends. This CDR3 region has 15 residues. The germline V gene has CDR1 DFQATT and CDR2 SNEGSKA (reference sequence). The DNA for the CDR3 is TGCAGTGCTTCCAATGACCTAGTCTCCTACAATGAGCAGTTCTTC. Its translation: CSASNDLVSYNEQFF.

Many counts were recorded for this clone. This may arise from a read error, as a much more abundant clone is one base away. The sample has other DNA sequences that encode this CDR3 too. The chain uses TRBV18 and TRBJ2-5; 11 nucleotides agree with TRBD2. The germline CDR1 and CDR2 sequences are KGHSH and LQKENI. The ends lost 1 base at V and 5 bases at J; junction bases unmatched: 0. The length of the CDR3 is 14 residues. The CDR3 sequence is CASSPLAGGETQYF. The CDR3 nucleotides read TGTGCCAGCTCACCACTAGCGGGAGGGGAGACCCAGTACTTC.

The table lists this clone with many counts. At one end, the junction sequence differs from germline, possibly due to a read error. This chain links TRBV7-7 with TRBJ2-6, with 9 positions matching TRBD1. The CDR3 is 18 residues long. Germline V gene data show CDR1 as SSHAT and CDR2 as FNYEAQ (reference sequence). As DNA, the CDR3 is TGTGCTAGCAGCCCCGGGACAGGGATATACTCTGGGGCCAACGTCCTGACTTTC. Residues: CASSPGTGIYSGANVLTF.

This clone has a count of ten or more. A much larger clone sits a single nucleotide away, making a read error possible. The sample holds other DNA sequences that translate to the same CDR3. DNA for the CDR3: TGTGCCAGCAGTCCGGGCCCGGGGGCCAACGTCCTGACTTTC. Translated: CASSPGPGANVLTF. This chain uses TRBV6-4 with TRBJ2-6; D not resolved. The CDR3 length is 14 residues. Deletions cut 5 bases from V and 4 bases from J, with 9 bases between. Germline V CDR1 and CDR2: MRHNA, SNTAGT.

This clone was observed at least ten times. The gene calls are TRBV24-1 and TRBJ2-3; 13 bases align to TRBD2. The CDR3 has 17 amino acids. Trimming removed 4 bases from V and 4 bases from J; junction bases left unmatched: 7. Germline-derived CDR1 and CDR2 are KGHDR and SFDVKD. As DNA, the CDR3 is TGTGCCACCAGTGACCCAACTAGCGGGAGGGCCCCAGATACGCAGTATTTT. Translation: CATSDPTSGRAPDTQYF.

Sample share makes this clone medium-sized. The rearrangement joins TRBV28 to TRBJ2-7; weak D call: TRBD1 (6 bases). The length of the CDR3 is 13 residues. Germline V gives CDR1 MDHEN, CDR2 SYDVKM. Trimming removed 8 bases from V and 1 base from J, with 12 bases in between. The CDR3 spells CASGKGGSYEQYF. CDR3 sequence (DNA): TGTGCCAGCGGCAAAGGGGGATCCTACGAGCAGTACTTC.

This clone appeared many times. The chain is built from TRBV11-2 and TRBJ2-7; 7 bases match TRBD2. J gave up 1 base and V 3 bases, and 6 bases lay outside the gene matches. The CDR3 extends over 15 amino acids. The germline CDR1 and CDR2 sequences are SGHAT and FQNNGV. The CDR3 DNA sequence: TGTGCCAGCAGCTTGGTAGCGGGTCAATCCTACGAGCAGTACTTC. Translation: CASSLVAGQSYEQYF. Variable domain in full (rest from reference TRBV11-2 and TRBJ2-7): EAGVAQSPRYKIIEKRQSVAFWCNPISGHATLYWYQQILGQGPKLLIQFQNNGVVDDSQLPKDRFSAERLKGVDSTLKIQPAKLEDSAVYLCASSLVAGQSYEQYFGPGTRLTVT.

The table lists this clone with a few counts. The chain has TRBV6-9 and TRBJ1-3; D gene uncertain. Looked up from germline, CDR1 is MNHGY and CDR2 is SVAAGI. V lost 4 bases and J lost 10, with 11 bases in between. The CDR3 spans 12 residues. The CDR3 region is CASSSQVGTIYF. CDR3 in DNA: TGTGCCAGCAGTTCCCAAGTGGGTACCATATATTTT.

The chain combines TRBV6-5 with TRBJ2-7; D unresolved. V was shortened by 4 bases and J by 4 bases, with 8 bases between the two germline ends. Germline loops: CDR1 MNHEY, CDR2 SVGAGI. The CDR3 extends over 12 amino acids. CDR3 residues: CASSFSGYEQYF. The CDR3 coding sequence is TGTGCCAGCAGTTTTTCGGGTTACGAGCAGTACTTC.

This clone showed up just a few times. Mismatch with germline at one junction end may stem from a read error. The rearrangement uses TRBV15 and TRBJ2-1; D is undetermined. The CDR3 is 13 residues long. CDR1 LNHNV and CDR2 YYDKDF come from the germline V gene (reference sequence). The DNA of the CDR3 is TGTGCCACCAGCAGAGGCCGGAAGAATGATCAGTTCTTC. Amino acids: CATSRGRKNDQFF.

Ten or more counts support this clone. CDR3 nucleotide sequence: TGTGCCAGCAGCCCCGGGGGGGACTTCTCCTACGAGCAGTACTTC. It yields the protein CASSPGGDFSYEQYF. V and J are TRBV7-9 and TRBJ2-7; 8 bases line up with TRBD2. Unmatched junction bases numbered 6, after V lost 5 bases and J lost 0 bases. The CDR3 has 15 amino acids. Germline CDR1 is SEHNR and CDR2 is FQNEAQ (reference sequence). Supplemented by reference TRBV7-9 and TRBJ2-7, the full variable domain reads DTGVSQNPRHKITKRGQNVTFRCDPISEHNRLYWYRQTLGQGPEFLTYFQNEAQLEKSRLLSDRFSAERPKGSFSTLEIQRTEQGDSAMYLCASSPGGDFSYEQYFGPGTRLTVT.

As to this clone: As the CDR3 is not closed by the conserved phenylalanine or tryptophan, this likely results from a read error. It is unclear where the CDR3 begins or ends on the DNA, so no DNA is shown, and the CDR3 is as TCRdb lists it. This sequence joins TRBV27 and TRBJ1-6; the table's D call, TRBD1, has no DNA check behind it. Including both end residues, the CDR3 is 17 amino acids long. In germline, CDR1 is MNHEY, CDR2 SMNVEV (reference sequence). The CDR3 region is CASSSGTVSAGGSPIHI.

Remarks on this clone: One base away lies a much larger clone, so this may be a sequencing read error. The genes are TRBV4-1 and TRBJ1-5; D ambiguous. This CDR3 contains 14 residues. CDR1 MGHRA and CDR2 YSYEKL come from the germline V gene. Trimming removed 3 bases at V and 0 bases at J, with 6 bases between. Written as DNA, the CDR3 is TGCGCCAGCAGCCAGGCGGTTAGCAATCAGCCCCAGCATTTT. This sequence encodes CASSQAVSNQPQHF.

The gene calls are TRBV30 and TRBJ1-5, with D hard to call. CDR1 and CDR2 from the germline V gene are GTSNPN and SVGIG (reference sequence). The CDR3 spans 13 residues. Trimming took 2 bases from V and 5 from J, leaving 10 bases between them. The CDR3 bases are TGTGCCTGGAGTTCTGGGAGGGATCAGCCCCAGCATTTT. As protein: CAWSSGRDQPQHF.

Many counts were recorded for this clone. The chain recombines TRBV7-2 with TRBJ2-3; 9 nucleotides agree with TRBD2. The CDR3 consists of 16 residues. Germline trimming cut 5 bases from V and 2 bases from J; bases unmatched to any gene: 8. The V gene's germline CDR1 is SGHTA and CDR2 FQGNSA. CDR3 residues: CASSTLAGANTDTQYF. The CDR3 DNA follows: TGTGCCAGCAGCACATTAGCGGGGGCCAACACAGATACGCAGTATTTT.

The table lists this clone with many counts. The chain combines TRBV4-1 with TRBJ1-1; no definite D call. Germline lookup yields CDR1 MGHRA and CDR2 YSYEKL. CDR3 length: 13 amino acids. V was pared by 1 base and J by 11 bases, with 14 bases between. The CDR3 DNA is TGCGCCAGCAGCCAAGGGGGTGGTGGGCGTGCTTTCTTT. It encodes CASSQGGGGRAFF.

This clone is categorized as medium-sized. The J gene is TRBJ2-2, the V gene TRBV12-3 or TRBV12-4; D is perhaps TRBD1 or TRBD2 (6 bases each). This CDR3 spans 15 amino acids. The ends were cut back, 6 bases at V and 1 base at J, with 12 bases in the middle. CDR3 residues: CASRRDNVNTGELFF. CDR3 in DNA: TGTGCCAGCAGGCGGGACAACGTGAACACCGGGGAGCTGTTTTTT.

Remarks on this clone: One junction end does not reproduce the germline sequence, and a read error may be involved. This chain uses TRBV4-1 with TRBJ2-1; D is undetermined. The CDR3 totals 13 residues. In germline, CDR1 is MGHRA, CDR2 YSYEKL. The CDR3 DNA follows: TGCGCCAGCAGCCAAGACCTCCTCTCGCATGGATGGTTC. It encodes CASSQDLLSHGWF.